This T cell receptor beta chain was sequenced in a study of human T cells and chemical hapten exposure. Study context: Patch testing was performed with 0.01% DPC on the upper back, with reading at 6 days. The cohort included alopecia areata under or over 50% scalp, totalis and universalis. Study-level points and caveats: While controls formed fewer of them, expanded TCRs formed significantly more large CDR3 similarity clusters.

TCRdb fed the RACE reads into MiXCR, producing one record per CDR3 protein. The sample has around 300,000 distinct CDR3 sequences, approximately 5% seen once. A word on this clonotype: Antigen: not known.

Indicated time point: pre-sensitization, week 0. Treatment indicated: therapeutic diphenylcyclopropenone sensitization with weekly scalp DPC. Unfractionated whole blood yielded the extracted total RNA. Germline CDR1 and CDR2: SGHAT and FQNNGV. V shed 5 bases, J shed 0 bases, and the junction held 5 bases outside the gene matches. The CDR3 sequence is 16 residues long. This clonotype was sampled from a woman aged 18-29 years with alopecia areata. Some clones in this sample may be carry-over from other donors' samples. Sequences were derived from whole blood, sampled in connection with sensitization to the hapten diphenylcyclopropenone (DPC). The chain couples TRBV11-2 to TRBJ2-3; 10 nucleotides line up with TRBD2. The CDR3: CASSPWTSGSTDTQYF. The CDR3 DNA sequence: TGTGCCAGCAGCCCATGGACTAGCGGTAGCACAGATACGCAGTATTTT.